This record looks at one TCR beta chain sequence and its context. These data are taken from a study of cytomegalovirus exposure and HLA in healthy donors. CDR3 length: 12 amino acids. CDR1 is LNHDA and CDR2 is SQIVND in the germline V gene (reference sequence). V lost 6 bases and J 1 base, leaving 6 bases between the germline ends. In the PCR, 60 Vbeta and 13 Jbeta primers were used. TCRdb keeps only in-frame clones here, not all; method: immunoSEQ multiplex PCR. Found here are under 200,000 clones, about 63% of them singletons; the top ten hold about 2.9%. The V call is TRBV19, the J call TRBJ1-1; D remains unclear. Sequencing was done on a sample of PBMCs. This TCR was recovered from a woman aged 40 to 50 in good health and CMV-seropositive. The CDR3 loop reads CASRFRNTEAFF. DNA of the CDR3: TGTGCCAGTAGATTCAGGAACACTGAAGCTTTCTTT.